The 2 T cell receptor beta chains below all came from one sample that was sequenced in a study of T cells in Graves' hyperthyroidism and ophthalmopathy. RNA transcripts gave rise to amplified TCR beta CDR3 regions. The HTBI primer set was used in a first-round RT-PCR of the TCR CDR3. TCRdb used MiXCR to reprocess the multiplex PCR reads, holding one entry per CDR3 protein. The sample has hundreds of thousands of distinct CDR3 sequences; about 20% are singletons. The material sequenced was blood. The receptors stem from a man in his forties with Graves' ophthalmopathy.

The rearrangement joins TRBV3-1 to TRBJ2-1; the D is unclear. Between the trimmed V and J ends, which lost 0 bases and 9 bases, there was a span of 9 bases. Germline values: CDR1 LGHDT, CDR2 YNNKEL (reference sequence). This CDR3 is built from 13 residues. CDR3 region: CASSQDTRPEQFF. The CDR3 nucleotides are TGTGCCAGCAGCCAAGATACGAGGCCTGAGCAGTTCTTC.

The chain employs TRBV6-1 and TRBJ1-2, with D unresolved. Trimming cost V 3 bases and J 3 bases, with 11 bases left between them. CDR1 is MNHNS and CDR2 is SASEGT in the germline V gene. This CDR3 region has 14 residues. CDR3 coding DNA: TGTGCCAGCAGTGATGAGAAGCCATACTATGGCTACACCTTC. This codes for CASSDEKPYYGYTF.